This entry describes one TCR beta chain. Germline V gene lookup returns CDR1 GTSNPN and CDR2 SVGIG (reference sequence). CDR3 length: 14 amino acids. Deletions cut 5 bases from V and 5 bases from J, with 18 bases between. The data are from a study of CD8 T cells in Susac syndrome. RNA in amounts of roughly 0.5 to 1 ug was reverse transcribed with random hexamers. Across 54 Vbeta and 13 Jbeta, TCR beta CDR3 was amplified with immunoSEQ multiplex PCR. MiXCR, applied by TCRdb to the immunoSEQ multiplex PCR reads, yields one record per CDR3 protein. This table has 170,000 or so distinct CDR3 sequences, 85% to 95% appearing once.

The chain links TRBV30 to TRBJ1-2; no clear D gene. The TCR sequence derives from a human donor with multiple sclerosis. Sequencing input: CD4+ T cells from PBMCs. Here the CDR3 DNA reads TGTGCCTGGGCAAGATTCCCCGGCCCGTATGGCTACACCTTC. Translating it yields CAWARFPGPYGYTF.